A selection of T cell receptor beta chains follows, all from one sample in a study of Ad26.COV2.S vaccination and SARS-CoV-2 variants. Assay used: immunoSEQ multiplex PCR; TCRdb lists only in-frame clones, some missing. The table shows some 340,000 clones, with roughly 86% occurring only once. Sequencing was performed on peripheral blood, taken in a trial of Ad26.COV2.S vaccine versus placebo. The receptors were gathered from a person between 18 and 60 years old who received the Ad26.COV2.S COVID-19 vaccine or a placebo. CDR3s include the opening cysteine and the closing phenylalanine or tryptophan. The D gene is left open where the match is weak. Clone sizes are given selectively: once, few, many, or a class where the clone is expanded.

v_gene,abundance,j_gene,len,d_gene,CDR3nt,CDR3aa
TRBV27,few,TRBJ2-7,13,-,TGTGCCAGCAGGGGCAGTGCCTCCTACGAGCAGTACTTC,CASRGSASYEQYF
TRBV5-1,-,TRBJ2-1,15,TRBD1,TGCGCCAGCAGCTCACAAGGGACAGCTTACAATGAGCAGTTCTTC,CASSSQGTAYNEQFF
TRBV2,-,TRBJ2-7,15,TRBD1,TGTGCCAGCAGCTCACCGGGACAGGGGACCTACGAGCAGTACTTC,CASSSPGQGTYEQYF
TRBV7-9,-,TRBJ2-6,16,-,TGTGCCAGCAGCTGGAATACAGGGACCGGGGCCAACGTCCTGACTTTC,CASSWNTGTGANVLTF
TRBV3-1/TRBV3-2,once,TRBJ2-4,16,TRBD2,TGTGCCAGCAGCGAGACTAGCGGGGGGGCCAAAAACATTCAGTACTTC,CASSETSGGAKNIQYF
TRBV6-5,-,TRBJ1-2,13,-,TGTGCCAGCAGCCGAGGGAGAGATTATGGCTACACCTTC,CASSRGRDYGYTF
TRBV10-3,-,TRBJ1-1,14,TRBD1,TGTGCCATCAGGAGGGGACAGGCGATCACTGAAGCTTTCTTT,CAIRRGQAITEAFF
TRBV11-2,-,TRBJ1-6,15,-,TGTGCCAGCAGCTTAGTCATGGGAAAGGGGTCACCCCTCCACTTT,CASSLVMGKGSPLHF
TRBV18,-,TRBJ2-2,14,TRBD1,TGTGCCAGCTCACCAGCCAGGGGGCCCGGGGAGCTGTTTTTT,CASSPARGPGELFF
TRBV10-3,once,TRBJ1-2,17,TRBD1,TGTGCCATCAGTGTTGACAGGGGGTCCGGATCTAACTATGGCTACACCTTC,CAISVDRGSGSNYGYTF
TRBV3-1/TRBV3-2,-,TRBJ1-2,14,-,TGTGCCAGCAGCCAGAGAGAGACCTCGGGAGGCTACACCTTC,CASSQRETSGGYTF